This is a list of T cell receptor beta chains from one sample in a study of cytomegalovirus exposure and HLA in healthy donors. Clones were read by immunoSEQ multiplex PCR, and TCRdb kept only the in-frame ones, dropping some. The sample carries some 150,000 clones, roughly four fifths recorded once. Sequenced input: PBMCs. Receptor source: a man aged 55-75 years in good health and CMV-seronegative. Each CDR3 is given with its conserved first and last residue. The D gene is left open where the match is weak. A clone size is listed for some rows: how often the clone was seen (once, few, many), or a class if it is expanded.

>.|TRBJ1-2|TRBV6-5|.
CASSSFNYGYTF
TGTGCCAGCAGTTCCTTTAACTATGGCTACACCTTC
>TRBD2|TRBJ2-7|TRBV7-2|.
CASSMGLAGGYEQYF
TGTGCCAGCAGTATGGGACTAGCGGGAGGGTACGAGCAGTACTTC
>TRBD1|TRBJ2-6|TRBV2|.
CASGDRGSGANVLTF
TGTGCCAGCGGCGACAGGGGATCAGGGGCCAACGTCCTGACTTTC
>.|TRBJ2-1|TRBV11-2|.
CASSTLQFGSYNEQFF
TGTGCCAGCAGCACCTTGCAATTCGGCTCCTACAATGAGCAGTTCTTC
>TRBD2|TRBJ2-1|TRBV13|few
CASSRTGLAYNEQFF
TGTGCCAGCAGCCGTACGGGACTAGCTTACAATGAGCAGTTCTTC
>TRBD2|TRBJ2-1|TRBV5-1|.
CASAGTSGSYEQFF
TGCGCCAGCGCCGGGACTAGCGGGAGCTATGAGCAGTTCTTC
>.|TRBJ2-3|TRBV19|few
CASSIRDLSTDTQYF
TGTGCCAGTAGTATCCGGGACTTAAGCACAGATACGCAGTATTTT
>.|TRBJ2-1|TRBV6-1|.
CASSESVINEQFF
TGTGCCAGCAGTGAATCGGTGATAAATGAGCAGTTCTTC
>TRBD2|TRBJ2-5|TRBV5-6|.
CASSLMRASGSPETQYF
TGTGCCAGCAGCTTGATGCGGGCTAGCGGGAGTCCTGAGACCCAGTACTTC
>TRBD1|TRBJ2-1|TRBV7-3|.
CASSEKTGAGYNEQFF
TGTGCCAGCAGCGAAAAGACAGGGGCTGGGTACAATGAGCAGTTCTTC
>.|TRBJ1-1|TRBV10-3|.
CAISRTPTSTEAFF
TGTGCCATCAGCCGGACACCTACGAGTACTGAAGCTTTCTTT
>TRBD2|TRBJ2-7|TRBV7-2|.
CASRPGLASYEQYF
TGTGCCAGCAGACCAGGACTAGCCTCCTACGAGCAGTACTTC
>.|TRBJ2-5|TRBV7-2|.
CASSVTGETQYF
TGTGCCAGCAGCGTCACAGGGGAGACCCAGTACTTC
>TRBD1|TRBJ2-7|TRBV5-1|.
CASSLALGTGIDEQYF
TGCGCCAGCAGCTTGGCCTTGGGGACAGGAATCGACGAGCAGTACTTC
>.|TRBJ2-7|TRBV28|.
CASKTQGSYEQYF
TGTGCCAGCAAAACGCAGGGGTCCTACGAGCAGTACTTC
>TRBD1|TRBJ2-2|TRBV2|.
CASSERTGYNTGELFF
TGTGCCAGCAGTGAAAGGACAGGGTATAACACCGGGGAGCTGTTTTTT
>.|TRBJ2-3|TRBV6-4|.
CASSEQQGTDTQYF
TGTGCCAGCAGCGAGCAACAGGGAACAGATACGCAGTATTTT
>TRBD1|TRBJ2-3|TRBV28|few
CASSFQGADTQYF
TGTGCCAGCAGTTTCCAGGGGGCAGATACGCAGTATTTT
>TRBD1|TRBJ1-4|TRBV11-2|few
CASSLGTGGTATNEKLFF
TGTGCCAGCAGCTTGGGGACAGGGGGAACTGCAACTAATGAAAAACTGTTTTTT
>.|TRBJ2-3|TRBV5-8|few
CASSLVGRELTDTQYF
TGTGCCAGCAGCTTGGTAGGTCGGGAGTTGACAGATACGCAGTATTTT
>TRBD2|TRBJ2-7|TRBV5-1|.
CASGPGGDEQYF
TGCGCCAGCGGCCCGGGAGGGGACGAGCAGTACTTC
>TRBD1|TRBJ2-5|TRBV6-6|once
CASSYGDRGETQYF
TGTGCCAGCAGTTACGGTGACAGGGGAGAGACCCAGTACTTC
>.|TRBJ1-2|TRBV5-4|few
CASGRDFESGYTF
TGTGCCAGCGGCCGGGACTTTGAGAGTGGCTACACCTTC
>TRBD1|TRBJ2-5|TRBV2|few
CASSPGQGAWETQYF
TGTGCCAGCAGTCCGGGACAGGGGGCTTGGGAGACCCAGTACTTC
>.|TRBJ1-5|TRBV27|.
CASRGGGFWGQPQHF
TGTGCCAGCAGAGGTGGGGGCTTTTGGGGTCAGCCCCAGCATTTT
>.|TRBJ1-2|TRBV6-6|.
CASRRSEARREGYTF
TGTGCCAGCAGGCGCTCCGAGGCTCGGCGGGAAGGCTACACCTTC
>.|TRBJ1-2|TRBV10-3|.
CASLDSPSPKGYTF
TGTGCCTCCCTGGACAGCCCATCCCCCAAAGGCTACACCTTC
>.|TRBJ2-3|TRBV7-2|.
CASSLTPVTDTQYF
TGTGCCAGCAGCTTAACCCCGGTCACAGATACGCAGTATTTT
>TRBD2|TRBJ2-7|TRBV4-3|.
CASSKLADSYEQYF
TGCGCCAGCAGTAAACTAGCGGACTCCTACGAGCAGTACTTC
>TRBD1|TRBJ2-7|TRBV29-1|many
CSVRTGLFGEQYF
TGCAGCGTCCGGACAGGTCTCTTCGGCGAGCAGTACTTC
>TRBD1|TRBJ1-1|TRBV27|few
CASSLQGARVNTEAFF
TGTGCCAGCAGTTTACAGGGGGCTCGGGTGAACACTGAAGCTTTCTTT
>TRBD1|TRBJ1-4|TRBV7-2|.
CASSLKTGVEKLFF
TGTGCCAGCAGCTTAAAGACAGGGGTTGAAAAACTGTTTTTT
>TRBD1|TRBJ1-6|TRBV15|.
CATSRERPGTGNNSPLHF
TGTGCCACCAGCAGAGAACGACCCGGGACAGGGAATAATTCACCCCTCCACTTT
>.|TRBJ2-3|TRBV19|few
CASGTGLVYTQYF
TGTGCCAGTGGTACAGGACTCGTGTATACGCAGTATTTT
>TRBD1|TRBJ2-2|TRBV6-1|.
CASKDRTGSAGELFF
TGTGCCAGCAAAGACAGGACAGGGTCGGCCGGGGAGCTGTTTTTT
>TRBD1|TRBJ1-2|TRBV7-6|.
CASSLGMATGGLNYGYTF
TGTGCCAGCAGCTTAGGGATGGCGACAGGGGGCCTCAACTATGGCTACACCTTC
>.|TRBJ1-4|TRBV28|.
CASRVAATNEKLFF
TGTGCCAGCAGGGTGGCAGCAACTAATGAAAAACTGTTTTTT
>TRBD2|TRBJ2-3|TRBV7-9|once
CASSSGLAGDTQYF
TGTGCCAGCAGCTCGGGACTAGCGGGAGATACGCAGTATTTT
>.|TRBJ2-1|TRBV5-1|.
CASRLGAGVVNEQFF
TGCGCCAGCCGGCTGGGGGCAGGGGTGGTCAATGAGCAGTTCTTC
>TRBD1|TRBJ2-5|TRBV7-7|once
CASSWQGAQETQYF
TGTGCCAGCAGCTGGCAGGGGGCGCAGGAGACCCAGTACTTC
>.|TRBJ2-1|TRBV4-3|.
CASSQDTPYNEQFF
TGCGCCAGCAGCCAAGATACTCCCTACAATGAGCAGTTCTTC
>TRBD1|TRBJ2-5|TRBV5-8|.
CASSKGQGQETQYF
TGTGCCAGCAGCAAAGGACAGGGCCAAGAGACCCAGTACTTC
>TRBD1|TRBJ2-3|TRBV19|.
CASSAVGQGVSDTQYF
TGTGCCAGTAGCGCAGTTGGGCAGGGGGTATCAGATACGCAGTATTTT
>.|TRBJ2-2|TRBV18|.
CASSPLGPGGASTGELFF
TGTGCCAGCTCACCGTTGGGTCCTGGGGGCGCGAGCACCGGGGAGCTGTTTTTT
>.|TRBJ2-2|TRBV15|.
CATRRGPNTGELFF
TGTGCCACCCGACGTGGGCCGAACACCGGGGAGCTGTTTTTT
>.|TRBJ2-1|TRBV7-8|.
CASSLRRETRSSYNEQFF
TGTGCCAGCAGCTTAAGACGGGAGACAAGGAGCTCCTACAATGAGCAGTTCTTC
>TRBD2|TRBJ2-3|TRBV27|.
CASSPLRGGPTDTQYF
TGTGCCAGCAGTCCCCTCCGGGGGGGCCCCACAGATACGCAGTATTTT
>.|TRBJ1-3|TRBV14|.
CASSQGGRPSSGNTIYF
TGTGCCAGCAGCCAAGGTGGCAGGCCCTCCTCTGGAAACACCATATATTTT
>.|TRBJ1-2|TRBV2|.
CASSEDPWFGSGYTF
TGTGCCAGCAGTGAGGATCCATGGTTTGGGAGCGGCTACACCTTC
>TRBD1|TRBJ1-3|TRBV28|.
CASSLEGARTIYF
TGTGCCAGCAGTTTGGAGGGGGCGAGGACCATATATTTT
>.|TRBJ2-3|TRBV30|few
CASTGKATDTQYF
TGTGCCTCAACAGGGAAGGCGACAGATACGCAGTATTTT
>.|TRBJ1-3|TRBV6-5|.
CASRGDFGSGNTIYF
TGTGCCAGCAGGGGGGACTTTGGCTCTGGAAACACCATATATTTT
>TRBD1|TRBJ1-4|TRBV19|few
CASSVDRGRNEKLFF
TGTGCCAGTAGCGTTGACAGGGGTCGGAATGAAAAACTGTTTTTT
>.|TRBJ2-4|TRBV6-1|.
CASSELWGSGENIQYF
TGTGCCAGCAGTGAATTGTGGGGTTCAGGGGAAAACATTCAGTACTTC
>TRBD1|TRBJ2-1|TRBV28|.
CASSPDRGNEQFF
TGTGCCAGCTCACCCGACAGGGGCAATGAGCAGTTCTTC
>TRBD2|TRBJ2-7|TRBV2|.
CASSVARTSGSEQYF
TGTGCCAGCAGTGTGGCGAGGACTAGCGGGTCCGAGCAGTACTTC